These 3 T cell receptor beta chains originate from one sample sequenced in a study of OX40 agonist ivuxolimab in advanced cancers. Sequencing used immunoSEQ multiplex PCR; TCRdb keeps in-frame clones, though not all of them. The sample yields more than 70,000 clones, around 90% seen once. The specimen comprised CD4+ or CD8+ T cells sorted from blood, sampled in a trial of the OX40 agonist ivuxolimab. These receptor sequences come from an adult with an advanced solid tumor such as melanoma, head and neck, liver or kidney cancer.

J is TRBJ1-6 and V is TRBV11-2; D is uncertain. CDR1 and CDR2 (germline): SGHAT, FQNNGV. V was clipped by 2 bases and J by 5 bases, with 7 bases between them. The CDR3 is 14 amino acids. The DNA for the CDR3 is TGTGCCAGCAGCTTAAGTGAGGATAATTCACCCCTCCACTTT. Translation: CASSLSEDNSPLHF.

The chain links TRBV27 to TRBJ2-2, with 8 bases that match TRBD2. Germline CDR1 MNHEY, CDR2 SMNVEV (reference sequence). Trimming cost V 2 bases and J 2 bases; bases outside gene matches: 1. The CDR3 consists of 15 residues. The CDR3 nucleotides read TGTGCCAGCAGTTTAGCGGGAGGAAACACCGGGGAGCTGTTTTTT. This gives the protein CASSLAGGNTGELFF.

As DNA, the CDR3 is TGTGCCAGTAGAACCGGGACTGGGGGCTACACCTTC. Its protein is CASRTGTGGYTF. The chain is built from TRBV19 and TRBJ1-2; D perhaps matches TRBD1 (5 bases). Trimming pared 6 bases from V and 8 bases from J, leaving 13 bases between. CDR3 length: 12 residues. Germline CDR1 reads LNHDA; CDR2 reads SQIVND (reference sequence).